The text below deals with one TCR beta chain. This sample is drawn from a study of regulatory T cells in long-lasting Graves disease. Arm-PCR of CDR3 regions with iRepertoire HTBI primers generated TCR beta libraries. TCRdb re-analysed the multiplex PCR reads in MiXCR, keeping a single row per CDR3 protein. The sample comprises over 400,000 distinct CDR3 sequences, around 13% of which are singletons, and approximately 15% rests with the top ten. Regarding time point: newly diagnosed GD, antithyroid drugs for less than 3 months. Scientists built the TCR library using RNA that was extracted from PBMCs. V gave up 4 bases and J gave up 5 bases, with 15 bases separating them. This CDR3 has 14 residues. Germline V gene lookup returns CDR1 SGHAT and CDR2 FQDESV (reference sequence). The same sample was also studied in work on T cells in Graves' hyperthyroidism and ophthalmopathy. As that report states: Hyperthyroidism was newly diagnosed in patients aged 18 to 65 (duration under 2 months). The majority of expanded thyroid clonotypes above 0.001 also appeared in blood.

The specimen comprised peripheral blood mononuclear cells (PBMCs), sampled at new diagnosis, from a patient treated with antithyroid drugs. The chain uses TRBV11-1 and TRBJ2-7; a possible D gene is TRBD1 (5 bases). This sequence was found in a woman between 50 and 59 years old with Graves disease. This chain's CDR3 is CASSYRQGVHEQYF. CDR3 coding DNA: TGTGCCAGCAGCTATCGGCAGGGCGTCCACGAGCAGTACTTC.